Listed below are T cell receptor beta chains from one sample, sequenced in a study of shared T cell receptors in the human thymus. Here immunoSEQ multiplex PCR was the method, and the copy in TCRdb shows in-frame clones only, minus some. The table shows hundreds of thousands of clones, with roughly 85% occurring only once. These data were likewise used in another study, on human thymus T cells.

Specimen: thymocytes. Every receptor here comes from a girl under two years old with a congenital heart defect. Both conserved end residues are part of each CDR3. D genes are given only for firm matches. Where a row states a size, it is once, few, many or the class of an expanded clone; other rows omit it.

clone size	D gene	V gene	J gene	CDR3 protein	CDR3 DNA
.	TRBD1	TRBV7-6	TRBJ1-1	CASSPTDRGLNTEAFF	TGTGCCAGCAGTCCGACCGACAGGGGTTTGAACACTGAAGCTTTCTTT
.	TRBD1	TRBV6-5	TRBJ1-1	CASSPTEGATEAFF	TGTGCCAGCAGCCCTACGGAGGGGGCCACTGAAGCTTTCTTT
.	.	TRBV18	TRBJ1-2	CASSPPGSPSNYGYTF	TGTGCCAGCTCACCTCCGGGAAGCCCCTCTAACTATGGCTACACCTTC
.	.	TRBV9	TRBJ2-1	CASSERPIAKTYNEQFF	TGTGCCAGCAGCGAGCGGCCCATTGCGAAAACTTACAATGAGCAGTTCTTC
.	.	TRBV2	TRBJ2-1	CASSSPKTLEENNEQFF	TGTGCCAGCAGTTCGCCTAAGACCTTGGAGGAAAACAATGAGCAGTTCTTC
.	.	TRBV4-3	TRBJ1-2	CASSQDEGTLYGYTF	TGCGCCAGCAGCCAAGACGAGGGGACTCTCTATGGCTACACCTTC
once	.	TRBV5-6	TRBJ1-1	CASSLFSDRQVNTEAFF	TGTGCCAGCAGCTTGTTCTCCGATAGACAGGTCAACACTGAAGCTTTCTTT
.	TRBD1	TRBV4-1	TRBJ2-3	CASSQSTGTGGPSTDTQYF	TGCGCCAGCAGCCAAAGTACCGGGACAGGGGGCCCCAGCACAGATACGCAGTATTTT
once	TRBD1	TRBV7-6	TRBJ2-7	CASSPPGQGCEQYF	TGTGCCAGCAGCCCCCCCGGACAGGGCTGCGAGCAGTACTTC
.	TRBD1	TRBV27	TRBJ1-2	CASSGQGTNYGYTF	TGTGCCAGCAGTGGACAGGGGACCAACTATGGCTACACCTTC
.	.	TRBV5-6	TRBJ1-2	CASSLEGQGNYGYTF	TGTGCCAGCAGCTTGGAAGGGCAGGGGAACTATGGCTACACCTTC
.	TRBD1	TRBV4-1	TRBJ1-2	CASSQTRDRDINYGYTF	TGCGCCAGCAGCCAAACCCGGGACAGAGACATAAACTATGGCTACACCTTC
.	TRBD2	TRBV7-2	TRBJ2-5	CASSLASGGPVGSETQYF	TGTGCCAGCAGCTTGGCTAGCGGGGGGCCGGTTGGTTCTGAGACCCAGTACTTC
.	TRBD2	TRBV5-6	TRBJ2-1	CASSSAGGPDNEQFF	TGTGCCAGCAGCTCGGCGGGGGGGCCGGACAATGAGCAGTTCTTC
.	TRBD1	TRBV5-1	TRBJ1-1	CASSRDRGYTEAFF	TGCGCCAGCAGCCGGGACAGGGGCTACACTGAAGCTTTCTTT
once	TRBD2	TRBV23-1	TRBJ2-1	CASSRPTSGGGNEQFF	TGCGCCAGCAGTCGGCCTACTAGCGGGGGTGGCAATGAGCAGTTCTTC
.	TRBD2	TRBV5-6	TRBJ2-5	CASSLWTSGETQYF	TGTGCCAGCAGCTTATGGACTAGCGGAGAGACCCAGTACTTC
.	TRBD2	TRBV15	TRBJ2-2	CATSRKLAGNTGELFF	TGTGCCACCAGCAGGAAACTAGCGGGGAACACCGGGGAGCTGTTTTTT
.	.	TRBV7-6	TRBJ2-7	CASSGTGSEQYF	TGTGCCAGCAGCGGAACAGGCTCCGAGCAGTACTTC
.	.	TRBV7-8	TRBJ2-7	CASSLAQGRGYEQYF	TGTGCCAGCAGCTTAGCCCAGGGGCGCGGGTACGAGCAGTACTTC
.	TRBD1	TRBV4-1	TRBJ1-1	CASSHRDSPYREAFF	TGCGCCAGCAGCCATCGGGACAGCCCTTACAGAGAAGCTTTCTTT
once	TRBD2	TRBV2	TRBJ2-7	CASSKRGGTYEQYF	TGTGCCAGCAGCAAGCGGGGGGGTACCTACGAGCAGTACTTC
.	.	TRBV11-2	TRBJ1-2	CASSLAPDVRGYTF	TGTGCCAGCAGCTTAGCGCCTGATGTCAGGGGCTACACCTTC
.	TRBD1	TRBV5-1	TRBJ1-6	CASSQRQGPRNSPLHF	TGCGCCAGCAGCCAAAGACAGGGCCCGCGGAATTCACCCCTCCACTTT
.	TRBD1	TRBV5-4	TRBJ1-6	CASSLQGTNSPLHF	TGTGCCAGCAGCCTACAGGGGACGAATTCACCCCTCCACTTT
.	.	TRBV18	TRBJ1-5	CASSPTPTGLGNQPQHF	TGTGCCAGCTCTCCTACGCCTACAGGGTTAGGCAATCAGCCCCAGCATTTT
.	.	TRBV7-6	TRBJ2-7	CASSNPGDEQYF	TGTGCCAGCAGCAACCCCGGGGATGAGCAGTACTTC
.	TRBD1	TRBV19	TRBJ1-1	CASTKHGQAKMNTEAFF	TGTGCCAGTACCAAACATGGACAGGCAAAAATGAACACTGAAGCTTTCTTT
.	TRBD1	TRBV7-2	TRBJ2-7	CASSTTGSKGEQYF	TGTGCCAGCAGCACGACAGGGTCGAAAGGTGAGCAGTACTTC
.	TRBD1	TRBV6-6	TRBJ2-7	CASSWDRRDEQYF	TGTGCCAGCAGTTGGGACAGACGGGACGAGCAGTACTTC
.	.	TRBV2	TRBJ1-1	CASSEALNGQGGLNTEAFF	TGTGCCAGCAGTGAAGCCCTTAACGGGCAGGGAGGGCTGAACACTGAAGCTTTCTTT
.	TRBD1	TRBV4-1	TRBJ2-4	CASSQTRQGAKNIQYF	TGCGCCAGCAGCCAAACTAGACAGGGGGCCAAAAACATTCAGTACTTC
.	.	TRBV4-1	TRBJ2-3	CASSQMTARGSGDTQYF	TGCGCCAGCAGCCAAATGACGGCACGGGGAAGCGGGGATACGCAGTATTTT
.	TRBD2	TRBV4-2	TRBJ2-3	CASSQVTSGGFSADTQYF	TGTGCCAGCAGCCAAGTGACTAGCGGGGGGTTCAGTGCAGATACGCAGTATTTT
.	.	TRBV7-6	TRBJ1-1	CASSLGQSGNTEAFF	TGTGCCAGCAGCTTAGGACAGTCGGGGAACACTGAAGCTTTCTTT
.	TRBD2	TRBV2	TRBJ2-3	CASVRTSGGAATDTQYF	TGTGCCAGCGTCAGGACTAGCGGGGGGGCAGCCACAGATACGCAGTATTTT
.	.	TRBV7-2	TRBJ2-7	CASSLARVGYEQYF	TGTGCCAGCAGCTTAGCCCGGGTCGGCTACGAGCAGTACTTC
.	TRBD2	TRBV25-1	TRBJ2-1	CASDAGGSYNEQFF	TGTGCCAGCGACGCGGGGGGCTCCTACAATGAGCAGTTCTTC
few	TRBD2	TRBV5-1	TRBJ2-1	CASSWTSYNEQFF	TGCGCCAGCAGTTGGACTAGCTACAATGAGCAGTTCTTC
few	.	TRBV5-6	TRBJ1-2	CASSKQSGNYGYTF	TGTGCCAGCAGCAAGCAATCGGGGAACTATGGCTACACCTTC
few	.	TRBV4-1	TRBJ2-7	CASSQEVDRNSSYEQYF	TGCGCCAGCAGCCAAGAGGTAGACAGGAACAGCTCCTACGAGCAGTACTTC
.	TRBD1	TRBV7-2	TRBJ1-2	CASSYYGTEYGYTF	TGTGCCAGCAGCTACTATGGGACAGAATATGGCTACACCTTC
.	.	TRBV25-1	TRBJ1-6	CASSGGQKPYNSPLHF	TGTGCCAGCAGTGGCGGACAGAAACCTTATAATTCCCCCCTCCACTTT